This T cell receptor (beta chain) stems from a study of OX40 agonist ivuxolimab in advanced cancers. Turning to the study itself: Dose-escalation patients were diagnosed with hepatocellular carcinoma, melanoma, renal cell cancer or head and neck cancer. Under the entry rules, prior anti-PD-1, anti-PD-L1 or anti-CTLA-4 therapy was allowed, and roughly 43% had some. There were three patients with partial responses, one having hepatocellular carcinoma and two cutaneous melanoma.

Libraries were prepared by immunoSEQ multiplex PCR; TCRdb keeps only in-frame clonotypes and omits some of them. The profile covers roughly 60,000 clones, with 70% to 90% appearing a single time and 3% taken by the ten largest. Germline assignment: CDR1 MNHEY and CDR2 SVGAGI. Between the trimmed V and J ends, which lost 6 bases and 3 bases, there was a span of 17 bases. The CDR3 runs 15 residues. V usage is TRBV6-5 and J usage is TRBJ2-5; weak D call: TRBD1 (5 bases). The input for sequencing was CD4+ or CD8+ T cells sorted from blood, taken in a trial of the OX40 agonist ivuxolimab. The source of this sequence is an adult with an advanced solid tumor such as melanoma, head and neck, liver or kidney cancer. DNA for the CDR3: TGTGCCAGCAGCCCTCTCGGCAGGGCCGAAGAGACCCAGTACTTC. It encodes CASSPLGRAEETQYF.